These T cell receptor beta chains were read from a single sample in a study of cytomegalovirus exposure and HLA in healthy donors. The data were produced by immunoSEQ multiplex PCR, yet TCRdb's version contains in-frame clones alone and is incomplete. Among 100,000 or so clones, 76% were seen once, and the ten largest hold more than 8%. Material: PBMCs. The receptors stem from a man between 35 and 55 years old in good health and CMV-seropositive. Both conserved end residues are part of each CDR3. D genes are given only for firm matches. Only some rows state a clone size, as once, few, many or a class for expanded clones.

clone_size j_call d_call v_call cdr3_aa cdr3_nt
NA TRBJ2-6 NA TRBV19 CASSIGSGANGLTF TGTGCCAGTAGTATCGGTTCTGGGGCCAACGGCCTGACTTTC
NA TRBJ2-1 TRBD2 TRBV7-3 CASSFKAGGYNEQFF TGTGCCAGCAGCTTCAAGGCGGGAGGGTACAATGAGCAGTTCTTC
NA TRBJ2-3 NA TRBV7-9 CASSLGGLIGQLNTQYF TGTGCCAGCAGCTTAGGGGGCCTAATTGGGCAGCTAAATACGCAGTATTTT
NA TRBJ1-1 NA TRBV30 CAWSVRGEAFF TGTGCCTGGAGTGTTAGGGGTGAAGCTTTCTTT
NA TRBJ2-2 NA TRBV6-1 CASYGQSNTGELFF TGTGCCAGCTATGGACAGTCGAACACCGGGGAGCTGTTTTTT
NA TRBJ2-1 TRBD1 TRBV6-5 CASSYGQVVLDEQFF TGTGCCAGCAGTTATGGACAGGTCGTTCTCGATGAGCAGTTCTTC
NA TRBJ2-6 NA TRBV25-1 CASSEVTGVSGANGLTF TGTGCCAGCAGTGAAGTCACCGGAGTATCTGGGGCCAACGGCCTGACTTTC
NA TRBJ1-1 TRBD1 TRBV23-1 CASSQRPDRVLNTEAFF TGCGCCAGCAGTCAACGCCCCGACAGGGTCCTGAACACTGAAGCTTTCTTT
NA TRBJ2-5 TRBD2 TRBV6-1 CASSEIASGGMYQETQYF TGTGCCAGCAGTGAAATCGCTAGCGGGGGGATGTACCAAGAGACCCAGTACTTC
NA TRBJ1-1 NA TRBV9 CASQEAANTEAFF TGTGCCAGCCAGGAGGCAGCAAACACTGAAGCTTTCTTT
medium-sized TRBJ2-1 TRBD2 TRBV5-5 CASSPEVVSGTYNEQFF TGTGCCAGCAGCCCGGAGGTTGTTAGCGGGACCTACAATGAGCAGTTCTTC
NA TRBJ2-4 NA TRBV6-6 CASSSGQGDKNIQYF TGCGCCAGCAGCTCCGGGCAGGGTGACAAAAACATTCAGTACTTC
NA TRBJ2-7 TRBD2 TRBV7-2 CASSAASGRAYEQYF TGTGCCAGCAGCGCGGCTAGCGGGAGGGCCTACGAGCAGTACTTC
few TRBJ1-6 TRBD1 TRBV13 CASSIDSGTGNSPLHF TGTGCCAGCAGCATAGATTCCGGGACAGGCAATTCACCCCTCCACTTT
NA TRBJ2-7 NA TRBV28 CASSSGGNYEQYF TGTGCCAGCAGTTCGGGGGGCAACTACGAGCAGTACTTC
once TRBJ1-2 TRBD1 TRBV6-5 CASSSPGQGSGYTF TGTGCCAGCAGCTCGCCGGGACAGGGCTCTGGCTACACCTTC
few TRBJ2-7 TRBD1 TRBV9 CASSPDPHRGAKQYF TGTGCCAGCAGCCCAGACCCGCACAGGGGAGCTAAGCAGTACTTC
NA TRBJ2-1 TRBD1 TRBV12-5 CASGLVSSPDREHSYNEQFF TGTGCTAGTGGTTTGGTCTCCTCCCCCGACAGGGAACACTCCTACAATGAGCAGTTCTTC
NA TRBJ1-1 NA TRBV7-9 CASSLGTPNTEAFF TGTGCCAGCAGCCTTGGGACACCGAACACTGAAGCTTTCTTT
NA TRBJ1-4 NA TRBV29-1 CSVWGPDEKLFF TGCAGCGTCTGGGGCCCTGATGAAAAACTGTTTTTT
NA TRBJ2-1 NA TRBV27 CASSLNGRGSYNEQFF TGTGCCAGCAGTTTAAACGGGCGGGGTTCCTACAATGAGCAGTTCTTC
NA TRBJ2-5 TRBD1 TRBV5-1 CASSSDRGGETQYF TGCGCCAGCAGCTCCGACAGGGGCGGAGAGACCCAGTACTTC
NA TRBJ2-1 TRBD2 TRBV13 CASSRYAGGGGNEQFF TGTGCCAGCAGCCGATATGCGGGAGGGGGAGGAAATGAGCAGTTCTTC
once TRBJ2-1 NA TRBV19 CASSLLPREGQNEQFF TGTGCCAGTAGTCTTCTTCCCCGAGAGGGACAAAATGAGCAGTTCTTC
NA TRBJ2-5 NA TRBV7-2 CASSLSGETQYF TGTGCCAGCAGCTTGTCGGGAGAGACCCAGTACTTC
NA TRBJ2-2 NA TRBV9 CASSVVSGFTGELFF TGTGCCAGCAGCGTAGTTAGCGGTTTCACCGGGGAGCTGTTTTTT
NA TRBJ2-1 TRBD2 TRBV7-9 CASSPGTSGSANEQFF TGTGCCAGCAGCCCAGGGACTAGCGGGAGTGCCAATGAGCAGTTCTTC
NA TRBJ1-4 NA TRBV30 CAWGVGATNEKLFF TGTGCCTGGGGAGTTGGTGCAACTAATGAAAAACTGTTTTTT